These T cell receptor beta chains were read from a single sample in a study of a mutant IDH1 vaccine in newly diagnosed glioma. For these TCRs, the target antigens are not known. Profiled with immunoSEQ multiplex PCR; TCRdb holds only in-frame clones, not every one. The profile shows approximately 50,000 clones, about three quarters of them singletons. The specimen was PBMCs, collected from a glioma patient whose treatment included an IDH1 peptide vaccine. The receptors were sampled from a woman aged 40-49 years with glioma. Some clones in this sample may be carry-over from other donors' samples. The CDR3 runs from the conserved cysteine through the conserved F or W. D genes are given only for firm matches. A clone size is listed for some rows: how often the clone was seen (once, few, many), or a class if it is expanded.

D gene | J gene | V gene | clone size | CDR3 DNA | CDR3 protein
- | TRBJ1-1 | TRBV19 | - | TGTGCCAGTAGTCCGCTCGGACGGACTGAAGCTTTCTTT | CASSPLGRTEAFF
- | TRBJ1-1 | TRBV13 | - | TGTGCCAGCAGCTTAGCAGGGGCGAACACTGAAGCTTTCTTT | CASSLAGANTEAFF
- | TRBJ1-6 | TRBV4-1 | - | TGCGCCAGCAGCCAGCGTCTAAAAGGACATTGGACTTCACCCCTCCACTTT | CASSQRLKGHWTSPLHF
- | TRBJ2-5 | TRBV15 | - | TGTGCCACCAGCAGAGAAGGAACGGCGACCCAGTACTTC | CATSREGTATQYF
- | TRBJ1-1 | TRBV9 | - | TGTGCCAGCAGCGTACAGCGGAACACTGAAGCTTTCTTT | CASSVQRNTEAFF
- | TRBJ1-5 | TRBV6-1 | - | TGTGCCAGCAGAGTCTACGGGAGCAATCAGCCCCAGCATTTT | CASRVYGSNQPQHF
- | TRBJ2-7 | TRBV15 | - | TGTGCCACCAGCAGAGACAAACACGAGCAGTACTTC | CATSRDKHEQYF
- | TRBJ1-2 | TRBV30 | - | TGTGCCCGGGACCGCCGGGGCTATGGCTACACCTTC | CARDRRGYGYTF
TRBD1 | TRBJ1-5 | TRBV9 | - | TGTGCCAGCAGCCCGACAGGGAACGACAATCAGCCCCAGCATTTT | CASSPTGNDNQPQHF
- | TRBJ2-1 | TRBV7-9 | - | TGTGCCAGCAGCCCGCCGGCACAGCCATTCTCCAATGAGCAGTTCTTC | CASSPPAQPFSNEQFF
TRBD1 | TRBJ1-1 | TRBV7-9 | few | TGTGCCAGCAGACAGACAGGGGGAGAAGCTTTCTTT | CASRQTGGEAFF
- | TRBJ2-5 | TRBV5-1 | - | TGCGCCAGCAGCCTCTATGTGGGGTCCGAGACCCAGTACTTC | CASSLYVGSETQYF
TRBD1 | TRBJ2-4 | TRBV27 | - | TGTGCCAGCAGTTTATCGGGACAGGGGGCCAAAAACATTCAGTACTTC | CASSLSGQGAKNIQYF
- | TRBJ1-3 | TRBV13 | medium-sized | TGTGCCAGCATCCCGTCCCTACGGGGAAACACCATATATTTT | CASIPSLRGNTIYF
- | TRBJ2-1 | TRBV7-3 | few | TGTGCCAGCAGCCGCGACGGGGCGGATGAGCAGTTCTTC | CASSRDGADEQFF
- | TRBJ2-3 | TRBV9 | - | TGTGCCAGCAGCGAACGGGCCCCCTGGAATATAGATACGCAGTATTTT | CASSERAPWNIDTQYF
- | TRBJ2-7 | TRBV6-1 | many | TGTGCCAGCAGTGAATGGATCGACAGCGACGGGTACGAGCAGTACTTC | CASSEWIDSDGYEQYF
- | TRBJ1-4 | TRBV30 | - | TGTGCCTGGAGTGGAGGGGCCCCAGGGGCTAATGAAAAACTGTTTTTT | CAWSGGAPGANEKLFF
- | TRBJ1-2 | TRBV6-1 | - | TGTGCCAGCAGCACAACCTGGGGCGATTATGGCTACACCTTC | CASSTTWGDYGYTF
TRBD1 | TRBJ1-4 | TRBV29-1 | once | TGCAGCGCACGGACAGGTGAAAAACTGTTTTTT | CSARTGEKLFF
- | TRBJ2-3 | TRBV5-4 | - | TGTGCCAGCAGCTTGGCCGCAGATACGCAGTATTTT | CASSLAADTQYF
TRBD1 | TRBJ1-2 | TRBV5-4 | - | TGTGCCAGCAGCATTGGACAGGGAAATGGCTACACCTTC | CASSIGQGNGYTF
TRBD2 | TRBJ2-5 | TRBV5-4 | - | TGTGCCAGCAGCGTAAGCGGGGGCATCGAAGGGACCCAGTACTTC | CASSVSGGIEGTQYF
TRBD1 | TRBJ1-3 | TRBV27 | - | TGTGTCAGCAGTATGACAGGGGGAAACACCATATATTTT | CVSSMTGGNTIYF
- | TRBJ2-7 | TRBV6-5 | once | TGTGCCAGCAGCCCACCGGGCAGAATCCTCTACGAGCAGTACTTC | CASSPPGRILYEQYF
- | TRBJ1-5 | TRBV5-5 | few | TGTGAAGAGTGGCAGATCAATCAGCCCCAGCATTTT | CEEWQINQPQHF
- | TRBJ1-2 | TRBV27 | - | TGTGCCAGCAGTTTATCCCGGGGTAGTCTCTACACCTTC | CASSLSRGSLYTF
- | TRBJ1-2 | TRBV19 | - | TGTGCCAGTAGTACCCACAGAGGCCAGAACTATGGCTACACCTTC | CASSTHRGQNYGYTF
- | TRBJ1-4 | TRBV7-9 | - | TGTGCCAGCAGCCCCTACCGAGGCAGGGGTCGGGCAACTAATGAAAAACTGTTTTTT | CASSPYRGRGRATNEKLFF
- | TRBJ1-2 | TRBV14 | few | TGTGCCAGCAGCCAAGAAGCCACGGTTGGCTACACCTTC | CASSQEATVGYTF
TRBD2 | TRBJ2-5 | TRBV29-1 | - | TGCGGGGGTAGCGGGGGGCCGGAGACCCAGTACTTC | CGGSGGPETQYF
- | TRBJ2-1 | TRBV7-6 | few | TGTGCCAGCAGCTTACTAGGTTGGACACAGGGAAGGCTCGGGAATGAGCAGTTCTTC | CASSLLGWTQGRLGNEQFF
- | TRBJ2-5 | TRBV5-4 | - | TGTGCCAGCAGCTTCCTAGACCCGCAAGAGACCCAGTACTTC | CASSFLDPQETQYF
- | TRBJ2-3 | TRBV29-1 | - | TGCAGCGTTCCGCCAGGAGGTCACACAGATACGCAGTATTTT | CSVPPGGHTDTQYF
- | TRBJ1-1 | TRBV4-1 | - | TGCGCCAGCAGCCTCCGAGGGGCCGGGGACACTGAAGCTTTCTTT | CASSLRGAGDTEAFF
TRBD1 | TRBJ1-2 | TRBV6-1 | - | TGTGCCAGTAGGGGACAGGGAGGAAACTACACCTTC | CASRGQGGNYTF
TRBD1 | TRBJ1-5 | TRBV5-6 | - | TGTGCCAGCAGCTTGGTAGGGGACAGAAATCAGCCCCAGCATTTT | CASSLVGDRNQPQHF
- | TRBJ2-7 | TRBV7-2 | few | TGTGCCAGCAGCTTGACTGGACTGATGCGCTACGAGCAGTACTTC | CASSLTGLMRYEQYF
- | TRBJ1-2 | TRBV5-6 | - | TGTGCCAGCAGCTCACGAACAGGGTACGATGGCTACACCTTC | CASSSRTGYDGYTF
TRBD2 | TRBJ2-1 | TRBV5-1 | - | TGCGCCAGCAGCTTAGGACTAGCGGGAGGATCTCTCCACAATGAGCAGTTCTTC | CASSLGLAGGSLHNEQFF
- | TRBJ2-1 | TRBV29-1 | - | TGCAGCGTTGAGGACAGCTCCTACAATGAGCAGTTCTTC | CSVEDSSYNEQFF
- | TRBJ2-2 | TRBV5-6 | - | TGTGCCAGCAGCCCGTATAACACCGGGGAGCTGTTTTTT | CASSPYNTGELFF
- | TRBJ1-1 | TRBV2 | - | TGTGCCAGCAGATTGATGGCTACTGAAGCTTTCTTT | CASRLMATEAFF
- | TRBJ2-5 | TRBV11-2 | - | TGTGCCAGCAGCTTAGGACAAGAGACCCAGTACTTC | CASSLGQETQYF
TRBD1 | TRBJ1-6 | TRBV6-6 | - | TGTGCCAGCAGTTCCGGACAGGGAGGAAATAATTCACCCCTCCACTTT | CASSSGQGGNNSPLHF
TRBD1 | TRBJ2-7 | TRBV5-1 | once | TGCGCCAGCAGCGAAGGGGGCTACGCCTACGAGCAGTACTTC | CASSEGGYAYEQYF
- | TRBJ1-2 | TRBV7-8 | - | TGTGCCAGCAGCTTAGCGGTTGGCTACACCTTC | CASSLAVGYTF
- | TRBJ2-7 | TRBV20-1 | - | TGCAGTGCTAGCGGGCCGGACGAGCAGTACTTC | CSASGPDEQYF
TRBD2 | TRBJ2-7 | TRBV5-1 | - | TGCGCCAGCAGCTTCGGACTAGCGGGGACATACTACGAGCAGTACTTC | CASSFGLAGTYYEQYF
TRBD1 | TRBJ1-1 | TRBV6-6 | - | TGTGCCAGCAATCCGACAGGGGGTGGCACTGAAGCTTTCTTT | CASNPTGGGTEAFF